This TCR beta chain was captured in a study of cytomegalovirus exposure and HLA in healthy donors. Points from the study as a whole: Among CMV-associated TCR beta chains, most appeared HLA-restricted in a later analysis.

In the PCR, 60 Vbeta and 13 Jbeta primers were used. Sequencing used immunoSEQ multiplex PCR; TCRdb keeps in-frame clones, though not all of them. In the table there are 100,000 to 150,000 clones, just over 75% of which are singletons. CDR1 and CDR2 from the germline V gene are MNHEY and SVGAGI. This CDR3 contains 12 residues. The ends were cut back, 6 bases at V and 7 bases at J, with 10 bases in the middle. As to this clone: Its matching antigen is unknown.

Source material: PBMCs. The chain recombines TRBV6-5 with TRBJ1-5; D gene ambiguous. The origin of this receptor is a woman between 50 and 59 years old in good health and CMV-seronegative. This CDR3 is CASSEAGQPQHF. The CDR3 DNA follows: TGTGCCAGCAGCGAAGCGGGGCAGCCCCAGCATTTT.